These 5 T cell receptor beta chains came from one sample sequenced in a study of blood T cell repertoires in COVID-19. Here immunoSEQ multiplex PCR was the method, and the copy in TCRdb shows in-frame clones only, minus some. Of 50,000 to 65,000 clones listed, about four fifths are singletons. The sequenced material came from peripheral blood. The receptor set was obtained from a woman between 50 and 59 years old with active or convalescent COVID-19.

The chain couples TRBV11-2 to TRBJ2-1; TRBD2 matches 8 bases. Germline V gene lookup returns CDR1 SGHAT and CDR2 FQNNGV. The CDR3 runs to 16 residues. V was clipped by 5 bases and J by 10 bases; unmatched bases: 16. The CDR3 loop is CASSPSRTSRPQEQFF. As DNA, the CDR3 is TGTGCCAGCAGCCCCTCACGGACTAGCCGTCCACAGGAGCAGTTCTTC.

The genes are TRBV30 and TRBJ1-2; D is possibly TRBD1 (6 bases). The V gene's germline CDR1 is GTSNPN and CDR2 SVGIG (reference sequence). This CDR3 has 12 residues. The V gene lost 4 bases and the J gene lost 7 bases, with 13 bases spanning the gap. The CDR3 DNA reads TGTGCCTGGAACTCAGGGGTGGGTGGCTACACCTTC. It specifies CAWNSGVGGYTF. Using reference TRBV30 and TRBJ1-2 for the parts outside the CDR3, the full variable domain is SQTIHQWPATLVQPVGSPLSLECTVEGTSNPNLYWYRQAAGRGLQLLFYSVGIGQISSEVPQNLSASRPQDRQFILSSKKLLLSDSGFYLCAWNSGVGGYTFGSGTRLTVV.

This chain connects TRBV18 to TRBJ1-3; D is perhaps TRBD1 (6 bases). V was shortened by 2 bases and J by 6 bases, with 14 bases between the two germline ends. CDR3 length: 15 residues. CDR1 and CDR2 (germline): KGHSH, LQKENI. The CDR3, as DNA: TGTGCCAGCTCACCAATGGGGGGGCGCGAAAACACCATATATTTT. It specifies CASSPMGGRENTIYF.

The rearrangement joins TRBV7-8 to TRBJ2-7, with 8 nucleotides matching TRBD2. Trimming took 4 bases from V and 2 from J; bases not matched to a gene: 10. The CDR3 sequence is 16 residues long. CDR1 is SGHVS and CDR2 is FQNEAQ in the germline V gene. In DNA, the CDR3 is TGTGCCAGCAGCTCCCGCGTCGGGAGGGCCGCCTACGAGCAGTACTTC. Its translation is CASSSRVGRAAYEQYF.

The CDR3 DNA reads as TGTGCCAGCAGTGATTGGGGGCGGAGCTCCTACGAGCAGTACTTC. This translates into CASSDWGRSSYEQYF. J is TRBJ2-7 and V is TRBV2; the D gene is possibly TRBD1 (6 bases). V was shortened by 3 bases and J by 0 bases, with 12 bases between the two germline ends. In germline, CDR1 is SNHLY, CDR2 FYNNEI. The CDR3 totals 15 residues.